These 29 T cell receptor beta chains came from one sample sequenced in a study of T-cell memory formation after mild COVID-19. Each CDR3 protein is one row after TCRdb ran MiXCR on the 5' RACE reads. Of about 270,000 distinct CDR3 sequences in the sample, 18% were seen once. The sequencing sample was made of PBMCs or a T cell subset sorted from them (not recorded which). These receptor sequences come from a man younger than 35 who had mild COVID-19 (a few samples of this study predate the infection). Cell type and time point are not known.

The V call is TRBV20-1, the J call TRBJ1-2; TRBD1 aligns across 7 bases. V lost 5 bases and J lost 4; bases outside the gene matches: 10. This CDR3 has 14 residues. Germline assignment: CDR1 DFQATT and CDR2 SNEGSKA (reference sequence). CDR3 loop: CSAARTGEGYGYTF. The CDR3 DNA is TGCAGTGCTGCCCGGACAGGCGAGGGCTATGGCTACACCTTC.

The genes are TRBV6-1 and TRBJ2-1; D uncertain. V dropped 5 bases and J dropped 4 bases, with 12 bases sitting between them. Germline CDR1 and CDR2: MNHNS and SASEGT. This CDR3 has 14 residues. The CDR3 loop reads CASSTQGEYNEQFF. The CDR3 nucleotides are TGTGCCAGCAGTACCCAAGGAGAATACAATGAGCAGTTCTTC.

A note on this clonotype: At one of its ends the junction is not consistent with the germline gene, which may arise from a read error. This rearrangement joins TRBV20-1 to TRBJ1-1; tentative D call: TRBD1 (5 bases). This CDR3 spans 15 amino acids. In germline, CDR1 is DFQATT, CDR2 SNEGSKA (reference sequence). The CDR3 protein is CSATDQGALNAEAFF. Here the CDR3 DNA reads TGCAGTGCTACCGATCAAGGGGCCCTGAACGCTGAAGCTTTCTTT.

The V gene is TRBV3-1, the J gene TRBJ2-5, with TRBD2 identical over 8 bases. After removal of 6 bases from V and 1 base from J, the junction contained 7 bases not matched to a gene. The CDR3 runs 15 residues. Germline values: CDR1 LGHDT, CDR2 YNNKEL (reference sequence). The CDR3 nucleotides are TGTGCCAGCAGTGAGATAGCGGGGCCCCAAGAGACCCAGTACTTC. As protein: CASSEIAGPQETQYF.

V is TRBV15 and J is TRBJ2-7, with D possibly TRBD2 on 7 matching bases. The CDR3 sequence is 15 residues long. Per the germline V gene, CDR1 is LNHNV and CDR2 is YYDKDF (reference sequence). The V end was cut by 4 bases, the J end by 0 bases, with 13 bases between. The CDR3 DNA reads TGTGCCACCAGCATAAGGGGGGGATACTCCTACGAGCAGTACTTC. Encoded protein: CATSIRGGYSYEQYF.

This clonotype was counted between two and nine times. The chain employs TRBV7-3 and TRBJ2-1; TRBD2 matches at 9 bases. Germline V gene sequence: CDR1 SGHTA, CDR2 FQGTGA. The CDR3 covers 16 residues. J gave up 6 bases and V 5 bases, and 11 bases lay outside the gene matches. This CDR3 is CASSAKPGLASNEQFF. The CDR3 region has the DNA TGTGCCAGCAGCGCCAAGCCAGGACTAGCGTCCAATGAGCAGTTCTTC.

The chain couples TRBV18 to TRBJ1-6; D is unclear. This CDR3 has 14 amino acids. V dropped 6 bases and J dropped 10 bases, with 16 bases sitting between them. CDR1 is KGHSH, CDR2 LQKENI, per germline. The CDR3 loop reads CASSSREGLSPLHF. The DNA for the CDR3 is TGTGCCAGCTCCTCAAGGGAGGGCTTGTCACCCCTCCACTTT.

The chain employs TRBV5-6 and TRBJ2-4; possible D gene TRBD2, 6 bases. Trimming took off 4 bases at V and 5 bases at J, with 22 bases between the two ends. This CDR3 is built from 17 residues. The germline V gene has CDR1 SGHDT and CDR2 YYEEEE. CDR3 residues: CASSPLAEGRSQNIQYF. In nucleotides, the CDR3 is TGTGCCAGCAGCCCCCTGGCGGAGGGGCGGTCGCAAAACATTCAGTACTTC.

This chain joins TRBV12-3 or TRBV12-4 and TRBJ2-5; tentatively, D is TRBD1 or TRBD2 (6 bases each). V was cut by 8 bases and J by 4 bases, with 20 bases left in between. CDR3 length: 15 residues. The CDR3 DNA reads TGTGCCAGCGGACCAGGGGCGGTCGGGGGAGAGACCCAGTACTTC. Encoded protein: CASGPGAVGGETQYF.

The chain has TRBV4-1 and TRBJ2-1, with 9 nucleotides matching TRBD1. Germline values: CDR1 MGHRA, CDR2 YSYEKL. V lost 1 base to trimming and J lost 8 bases; unmatched junction nucleotides: 6. This CDR3 has 15 residues. CDR3 sequence reads: CASSQVGRTGDEQFF. The CDR3 nucleotides are TGCGCCAGCAGCCAAGTGGGACGGACAGGGGATGAGCAGTTCTTC.

This clonotype occurred a few times. The chain carries TRBV12-3 or TRBV12-4 and TRBJ2-2; tentative D call: TRBD1 (5 bases). CDR3 length equals 16 residues. V lost 2 bases and J lost 4, with 14 bases in between. The CDR3 sequence is CASSLHPGKGTGELFF. The CDR3 DNA reads TGTGCCAGCAGTTTACATCCAGGGAAGGGCACCGGGGAGCTGTTTTTT.

This clonotype was recorded a few times. The V gene is TRBV4-2, the J gene TRBJ2-1; 15 positions match TRBD2. This CDR3 has 16 residues. Germline V gene data show CDR1 as LGHNA and CDR2 as YNFKEQ. Trimming took 1 base from V and 9 from J; bases not matched to a gene: 4. The CDR3 sequence is CASSQAGLAGGGEQFF. CDR3 in DNA: TGTGCCAGCAGCCAAGCCGGACTAGCGGGGGGGGGTGAGCAGTTCTTC.

This clonotype has ten or more counts. The rearrangement joins TRBV12-3 or TRBV12-4 to TRBJ2-7; 8 positions agree with TRBD1. V gave up 3 bases and J gave up 11 bases; unmatched junction bases: 6. This CDR3 has 12 residues. The CDR3 nucleotides are TGTGCCAGCAGTTTTTATGGGACAGGAAAGTACTTC. Translation gives CASSFYGTGKYF.

This sequence joins TRBV7-9 and TRBJ1-1; TRBD1 matches 9 bases. Germline V gives CDR1 SEHNR, CDR2 FQNEAQ (reference sequence). The trim removed 4 bases at V and 0 bases at J, leaving 3 bases unmatched. CDR3 length equals 15 residues. This CDR3 reads CASSSGQGLNTEAFF. The CDR3 DNA sequence: TGTGCCAGCAGCTCCGGACAGGGGCTGAACACTGAAGCTTTCTTT.

There are a few counts of this clonotype. The chain links TRBV7-2 to TRBJ1-5; weak D call: TRBD1 (6 bases). The CDR3 has 16 residues. Germline V gene lookup returns CDR1 SGHTA and CDR2 FQGNSA. Trimming removed 4 bases from V and 7 bases from J, with 20 bases in between. The DNA for the CDR3 is TGTGCCAGCAGCTCCGCTCTAGGGGGAAGGGGACAGCCCCAGCATTTT. Protein sequence: CASSSALGGRGQPQHF.

This clonotype was seen more than once but under ten times. This chain joins TRBV29-1 and TRBJ2-5; D ambiguous. The CDR3 has 10 amino acids. Germline V lookup: CDR1 SQVTM, CDR2 ANQGSEA. Deletions cut 4 bases from V and 4 bases from J, with 4 bases between. The CDR3, as DNA: TGCAGCGTTGGCGTAGAGACCCAGTACTTC. Residues: CSVGVETQYF.

This clonotype came up a few times. The chain couples TRBV18 to TRBJ1-2, with D perhaps matching TRBD1 (6 bases). V gave up 3 bases and J gave up 8 bases, with 13 bases separating them. The CDR3 length is 13 residues. Germline values: CDR1 KGHSH, CDR2 LQKENI. CDR3 loop: CASSPDSRRGYTF. CDR3 coding DNA: TGTGCCAGCTCACCGGACAGCCGCCGAGGCTACACCTTC. Full variable domain (rest looked up from reference TRBV18 and TRBJ1-2): NAGVMQNPRHLVRRRGQEARLRCSPMKGHSHVYWYRQLPEEGLKFMVYLQKENIIDESGMPKERFSAEFPKEGPSILRIQQVVRGDSAAYFCASSPDSRRGYTFGSGTRLTVV.

This clonotype came up a few times. The rearrangement links TRBV20-1 to TRBJ2-2; 8 bases align to TRBD2. The J segment lost 5 bases and the V segment lost 0 bases, leaving 11 bases of the junction unmatched. This CDR3 spans 17 amino acids. In germline, CDR1 is DFQATT, CDR2 SNEGSKA (reference sequence). The CDR3: CSARDELADVYTGELFF. The CDR3 DNA sequence: TGCAGTGCTAGAGATGAACTAGCGGACGTTTATACCGGGGAGCTGTTTTTT.

This clonotype was detected a few times. The chain uses TRBV30 and TRBJ2-7; a possible D gene is TRBD1 (5 bases). The germline CDR1 and CDR2 sequences are GTSNPN and SVGIG (reference sequence). The ends were cut back, 2 bases at V and 5 bases at J, with 10 bases in the middle. This CDR3 is built from 12 residues. The CDR3 sequence is CAWSPQGHEQYF. For the CDR3, the DNA is TGTGCCTGGAGTCCGCAGGGCCACGAGCAGTACTTC. Drawing the rest from reference TRBV30 and TRBJ2-7, the complete variable domain is SQTIHQWPATLVQPVGSPLSLECTVEGTSNPNLYWYRQAAGRGLQLLFYSVGIGQISSEVPQNLSASRPQDRQFILSSKKLLLSDSGFYLCAWSPQGHEQYFGPGTRLTVT.

CDR3 sequence: CSARTSGVRGTQYF. DNA for the CDR3: TGCAGTGCTAGGACTAGCGGGGTCCGTGGGACCCAGTACTTC. V is TRBV20-1 and J is TRBJ2-5; TRBD2 matches at 11 bases. The CDR3 consists of 14 residues. The germline V gene encodes CDR1 DFQATT and CDR2 SNEGSKA (reference sequence). Trimming took 3 bases from V and 7 from J; bases not matched to a gene: 7.

The CDR3 sequence: CASSYSGQGINQPQHF. Written as DNA, the CDR3 is TGTGCCAGCAGTTACTCGGGGCAGGGGATCAATCAGCCCCAGCATTTT. The chain uses TRBV6-5 and TRBJ1-5, with D perhaps matching TRBD1 (6 bases). This CDR3 is built from 16 residues. CDR1 and CDR2 from the germline V gene are MNHEY and SVGAGI. The V and J ends lost 0 bases and 3 bases respectively, with 12 bases between them.

The gene calls are TRBV4-3 and TRBJ1-4; D perhaps matches TRBD1 (6 bases). V gave up 0 bases and J gave up 8 bases, with 13 bases separating them. Germline V gene lookup returns CDR1 LGHNA and CDR2 YSLEER. The CDR3 is 15 residues long. CDR3: CASSQDNRVKEKLFF. The CDR3 region has the DNA TGCGCCAGCAGCCAAGATAACAGGGTGAAAGAAAAACTGTTTTTT.

Here the CDR3 reads CASSLRVRWGNPLSSYEQYV. The CDR3 DNA reads as TGTGCCAGCAGCCTGCGGGTTAGGTGGGGTAACCCCTTAAGCTCCTACGAGCAGTACGTC. The chain carries TRBV5-6 and TRBJ2-7; D possibly corresponds to TRBD2 (5 bases). Trimming stripped 4 bases from V and 0 bases from J, with 29 bases between. The CDR3 consists of 20 residues. CDR1 SGHDT and CDR2 YYEEEE come from the germline V gene.

In this sample, this clonotype turned up a few times. The chain is built from TRBV7-2 and TRBJ1-2, with TRBD1 matching 9 bases. CDR3 length: 13 amino acids. J was trimmed by 6 bases and V by 8 bases; bases with no gene match: 7. Germline assignment: CDR1 SGHTA and CDR2 FQGNSA. CDR3 bases: TGTGCCAGCCCAGATGACAGGGGGGATGGCTACACCTTC. Encoded protein: CASPDDRGDGYTF.

This clonotype was seen more than once but under ten times. The V gene is TRBV29-1, the J gene TRBJ1-5; D is unresolved. CDR1 and CDR2 from the germline V gene are SQVTM and ANQGSEA. V was cut by 0 bases and J by 6 bases, with 6 bases left in between. The CDR3 runs to 12 residues. The CDR3 DNA sequence: TGCAGCGTTGAAGATCGGGGTCAGCCCCAGCATTTT. Protein product: CSVEDRGQPQHF.

This rearrangement joins TRBV19 to TRBJ2-7; 7 bases are a match to TRBD1. The length of the CDR3 is 14 residues. Per germline, CDR1 LNHDA and CDR2 SQIVND (reference sequence). With 1 base clipped from V and 2 bases from J, the junction kept 2 bases outside the gene matches. Here the CDR3 reads CASSIAGTAYEQYF. The CDR3 region has the DNA TGTGCCAGTAGTATAGCAGGGACAGCCTACGAGCAGTACTTC.

The chain couples TRBV5-1 to TRBJ2-5, with a tentative D call TRBD1 (6 bases). Looked up from germline, CDR1 is SGHRS and CDR2 is YFSETQ. This CDR3 is 15 amino acids long. Trimming cost V 4 bases and J 0 bases, with 13 bases left between them. CDR3: CASSPPTGNQETQYF. DNA for the CDR3: TGCGCCAGCAGCCCGCCCACAGGGAACCAAGAGACCCAGTACTTC.

The chain joins TRBV6-5 to TRBJ2-7; possible D gene TRBD2, 7 bases. This CDR3 region has 14 residues. CDR1 and CDR2 (germline): MNHEY, SVGAGI. The V and J ends lost 5 bases and 2 bases respectively, with 13 bases between them. The CDR3 DNA follows: TGTGCCAGCAGTCAGTGGGGGGGCGCCTACGAGCAGTACGTC. This sequence encodes CASSQWGGAYEQYV.

This clonotype was observed a few times. The chain employs TRBV7-9 and TRBJ1-2; D uncertain. Germline V CDR1 and CDR2: SEHNR, FQNEAQ (reference sequence). This CDR3 region has 14 residues. Deletions cut 2 bases from V and 6 bases from J, with 13 bases between. CDR3: CASSLQAFPHGYTF. CDR3 DNA: TGTGCCAGCAGCTTACAGGCTTTTCCTCATGGCTACACCTTC.